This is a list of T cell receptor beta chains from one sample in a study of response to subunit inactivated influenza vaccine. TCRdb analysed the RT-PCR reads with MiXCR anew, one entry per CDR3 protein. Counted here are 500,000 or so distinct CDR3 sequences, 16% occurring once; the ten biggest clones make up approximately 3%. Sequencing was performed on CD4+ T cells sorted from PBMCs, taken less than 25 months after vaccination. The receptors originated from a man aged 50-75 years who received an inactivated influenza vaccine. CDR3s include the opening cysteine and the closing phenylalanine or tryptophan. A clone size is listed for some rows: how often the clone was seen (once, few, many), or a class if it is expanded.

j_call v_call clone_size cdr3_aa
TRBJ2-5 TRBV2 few CASRLSAGRTETQYF
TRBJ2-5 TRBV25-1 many CASMGTSGQETQYF
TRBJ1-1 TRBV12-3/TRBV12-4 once CASGRTTEAFF
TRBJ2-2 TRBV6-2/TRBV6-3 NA CASSYVPATGGDTGELFF
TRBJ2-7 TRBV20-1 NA CSAAGTNHSEQYF
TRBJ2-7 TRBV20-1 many CSANRPGLAGWSYF
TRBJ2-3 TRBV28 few CASTKPGLAGDTQYF
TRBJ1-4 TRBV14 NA CASSRRQGRLQANEKLFF
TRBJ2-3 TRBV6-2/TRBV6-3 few CASSGDPTRRTDTQYF
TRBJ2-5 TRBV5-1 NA CASKREETQYF
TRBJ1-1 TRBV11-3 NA CASSSQGFTEAFF
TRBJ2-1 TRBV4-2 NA CASSQAGTTDNEQFF
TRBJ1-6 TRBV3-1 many CASSSIRDGNSPLHF
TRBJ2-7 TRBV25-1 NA CASSPGGHYEQYF
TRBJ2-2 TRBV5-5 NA CASSRTGGTNTGELFF
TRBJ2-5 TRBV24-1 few CATSRQGVETQYF
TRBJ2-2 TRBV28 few CASSLLGGGPNTGELFF
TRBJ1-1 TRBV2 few CASSDSRGSTEAFF
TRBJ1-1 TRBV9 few CASSGPTGNTEAFF
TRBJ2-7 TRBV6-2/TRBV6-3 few CASRDSTGTGSYEQYF
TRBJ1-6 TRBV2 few CASSQRTGGNSPLHF
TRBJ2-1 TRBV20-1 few CSARGTSGVSYNEQFF
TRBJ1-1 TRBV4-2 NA CASSRVTRTEAFF
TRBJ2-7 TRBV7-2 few CASSTGVAYEQYF
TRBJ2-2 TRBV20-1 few CSARLAGLSGELFF
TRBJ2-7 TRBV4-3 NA CASSQEKGNEQYF
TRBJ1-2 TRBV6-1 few CASSTDRNYGYTF
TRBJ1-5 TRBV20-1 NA CSASLPGGGNQPQHF
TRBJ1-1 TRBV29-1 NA CSGHIMNTEAFF
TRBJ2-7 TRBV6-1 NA CATNREAPYEQYF
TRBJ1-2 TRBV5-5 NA CASRSGQGPINYGYTF
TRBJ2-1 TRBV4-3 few CASSQPGLANEQFF
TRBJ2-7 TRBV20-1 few CSAPKAGLSYEQYF
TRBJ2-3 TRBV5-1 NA CASRGTDTQYF
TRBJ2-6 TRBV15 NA CATSRVRVSGANVLTF
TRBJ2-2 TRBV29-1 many CSVGRVNTGELFF
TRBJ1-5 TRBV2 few CASSEMVLQPQHF
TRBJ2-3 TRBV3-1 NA CASSQYAARGRVEDTQYF
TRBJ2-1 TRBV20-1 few CSARDYAGGGEQFF
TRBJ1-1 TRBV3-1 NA CASRRGGEAFF
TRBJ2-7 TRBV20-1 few CSARQGVYEQYF
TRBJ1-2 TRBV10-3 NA CAISRTVSGYDYTF
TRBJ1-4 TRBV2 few CASSDRVSREKLFF
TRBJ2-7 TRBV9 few CASSVAPVAGVYEQYF
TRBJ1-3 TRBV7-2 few CASSPPGVGNTIYF
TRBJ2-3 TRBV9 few CASSADRGGTDTQYF
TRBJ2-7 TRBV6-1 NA CASSTDRDRGSEQYF
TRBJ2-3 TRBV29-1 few CSVEDRLAGVTDTQYF